This is a list of T cell receptor beta chains from one sample in a study of memory B cells and T cells in multiple sclerosis. These TCRs are of unknown antigen specificity. Profiled with immunoSEQ multiplex PCR; TCRdb holds only in-frame clones, not every one. The sample contains 12,000 or so clones, roughly four fifths of which appear only once. The source material was PBMCs from blood kept in culture. These receptors were taken from a human donor with multiple sclerosis. The CDR3 runs from the conserved cysteine through the conserved F or W. Fields, in order: V gene, J gene, D gene, clone size, CDR3 DNA, CDR3 protein. D genes are given only for firm matches. The size of a clone is reported for some rows only, either as once, few or many, or as a class for expanded clones.

v_call: TRBV19; j_call: TRBJ2-6; d_call: TRBD2; clone_size: NA; cdr3_nt: TGTGCCAGTAGGACTAGCGGCGCCTCTGGGGCCAACGTCCTGACTTTC; cdr3_aa: CASRTSGASGANVLTF
v_call: TRBV10-3; j_call: TRBJ1-3; d_call: TRBD1; clone_size: few; cdr3_nt: TGTGCCATCAGTGAACCTGGACAGGGTGACACCATATATTTT; cdr3_aa: CAISEPGQGDTIYF
v_call: TRBV2; j_call: TRBJ2-5; d_call: NA; clone_size: NA; cdr3_nt: TGTGCCAGCAGTGTTCACAGGGATGAAGCCGAAGAGACCCAGTACTTC; cdr3_aa: CASSVHRDEAEETQYF
v_call: TRBV7-6; j_call: TRBJ2-7; d_call: TRBD1; clone_size: NA; cdr3_nt: TGTGCCAGCAGTCCTCGGACAGGGGCCTACGAGCAGTACTTC; cdr3_aa: CASSPRTGAYEQYF
v_call: TRBV11-2; j_call: TRBJ1-2; d_call: NA; clone_size: NA; cdr3_nt: TGTGCCAGCAGCTTAGATCTGACAGGCCCCTATGGCTACACCTTC; cdr3_aa: CASSLDLTGPYGYTF
v_call: TRBV9; j_call: TRBJ2-1; d_call: NA; clone_size: NA; cdr3_nt: TGTGCCAGCAGCGTAGCAATAGCAGGGGGGTTCTACAATGAGCAGTTCTTC; cdr3_aa: CASSVAIAGGFYNEQFF
v_call: TRBV15; j_call: TRBJ1-1; d_call: NA; clone_size: NA; cdr3_nt: TGTGCCACCAGCAGAGAGGGGGGAGGAAGAACTGAAGCTTTCTTT; cdr3_aa: CATSREGGGRTEAFF
v_call: TRBV19; j_call: TRBJ2-1; d_call: NA; clone_size: once; cdr3_nt: TGTGCCAGTAGGGACAGCAATGAGCAGTTCTTC; cdr3_aa: CASRDSNEQFF
v_call: TRBV5-1; j_call: TRBJ2-3; d_call: NA; clone_size: few; cdr3_nt: TGCGCCAGCAGCTTACGGGGACTCGAAAAGGATACGCAGTATTTT; cdr3_aa: CASSLRGLEKDTQYF
v_call: TRBV6-1; j_call: TRBJ1-3; d_call: NA; clone_size: NA; cdr3_nt: TGTGCCAGCAGTGAAGAGGGGCGGACTGGAAACACCATATATTTT; cdr3_aa: CASSEEGRTGNTIYF
v_call: TRBV7-9; j_call: TRBJ2-7; d_call: NA; clone_size: NA; cdr3_nt: TGTGCCAGCAGCCCGGACAGAAGATTAGACTCCATTGAAGAGCAGTACTTC; cdr3_aa: CASSPDRRLDSIEEQYF
v_call: TRBV6-1; j_call: TRBJ2-1; d_call: TRBD2; clone_size: NA; cdr3_nt: TGTGCCACCATAGCGGGCTTCTACAATGAGCAGTTCTTC; cdr3_aa: CATIAGFYNEQFF
v_call: TRBV6-1; j_call: TRBJ2-7; d_call: TRBD2; clone_size: NA; cdr3_nt: TGTGCCAGCAGTGTCCTGACTAGCGGGGTAAGCTCCTACGAGCAGTACTTC; cdr3_aa: CASSVLTSGVSSYEQYF
v_call: TRBV7-8; j_call: TRBJ2-2; d_call: NA; clone_size: NA; cdr3_nt: TGTGCCAGCAGCTTAAGGGGAAGCGTGGTAACCGGGGAGCTGTTTTTT; cdr3_aa: CASSLRGSVVTGELFF
v_call: TRBV9; j_call: TRBJ2-7; d_call: NA; clone_size: NA; cdr3_nt: TGTGCCAGCAGCGTAGATGGCCAGACCGGGAGCGAGCAGTACTTC; cdr3_aa: CASSVDGQTGSEQYF
v_call: TRBV7-9; j_call: TRBJ1-1; d_call: NA; clone_size: NA; cdr3_nt: TGTGCCAGCAGAGGAGGGTCGTGGAACACTGAAGCTTTCTTT; cdr3_aa: CASRGGSWNTEAFF
v_call: TRBV7-8; j_call: TRBJ1-1; d_call: NA; clone_size: once; cdr3_nt: TGTGCCAGCAGCCCGTTCGTGGGCAGGGGGAACACTGAAGCTTTCTTT; cdr3_aa: CASSPFVGRGNTEAFF
v_call: TRBV7-8; j_call: TRBJ2-3; d_call: NA; clone_size: NA; cdr3_nt: TGTGCCAGCAGCTTAGCGCCGACTAGTTCAGATACGCAGTATTTT; cdr3_aa: CASSLAPTSSDTQYF
v_call: TRBV7-9; j_call: TRBJ1-2; d_call: NA; clone_size: NA; cdr3_nt: TGTGCCAGCAGCTTAGGGGAGGGTAATGGCTACACCTTC; cdr3_aa: CASSLGEGNGYTF
v_call: TRBV7-9; j_call: TRBJ1-1; d_call: NA; clone_size: NA; cdr3_nt: TGTGCCAGCAGCTTAGTCGGACAAGCTTCTGAAGCTTTCTTT; cdr3_aa: CASSLVGQASEAFF
v_call: TRBV25-1; j_call: TRBJ1-1; d_call: NA; clone_size: NA; cdr3_nt: TGTGCCAGCAGTGAATCGGGCAGATTGTCTCCGAACACTGAAGCTTTCTTT; cdr3_aa: CASSESGRLSPNTEAFF
v_call: TRBV7-9; j_call: TRBJ1-5; d_call: TRBD1; clone_size: NA; cdr3_nt: TGTGCCAGCGACAGGGGCCCAGGTCAGCCCCAGCATTTT; cdr3_aa: CASDRGPGQPQHF
v_call: TRBV27; j_call: TRBJ1-2; d_call: TRBD1; clone_size: NA; cdr3_nt: TGTGCCAGCAGGCCTCAGGGGGGTTTGGGAGGCTACACCTTC; cdr3_aa: CASRPQGGLGGYTF
v_call: TRBV15; j_call: TRBJ2-1; d_call: NA; clone_size: once; cdr3_nt: TGTGCCACCAGCAGAGAGGCGGGACCGGCCTACAATGAGCAGTTCTTC; cdr3_aa: CATSREAGPAYNEQFF
v_call: TRBV5-1; j_call: TRBJ1-6; d_call: TRBD1; clone_size: NA; cdr3_nt: TGCGCCAGCCAGACAGGGGGCGGCCATAATTCACCCCTCCACTTT; cdr3_aa: CASQTGGGHNSPLHF
v_call: TRBV7-9; j_call: TRBJ2-2; d_call: TRBD1; clone_size: few; cdr3_nt: TGTGCCAGCAGCGAAGACAGGGTAGCCGGGGAGCTGTTTTTT; cdr3_aa: CASSEDRVAGELFF
v_call: TRBV5-1; j_call: TRBJ1-2; d_call: TRBD1; clone_size: NA; cdr3_nt: TGCGCCAGCAGCTTGGGACAGGGCGCTAACTATGGCTACACCTTC; cdr3_aa: CASSLGQGANYGYTF
v_call: TRBV11-1; j_call: TRBJ2-5; d_call: NA; clone_size: NA; cdr3_nt: TGTGCCAGCAGCTTAGGGGGGCAAGAGACCCAGTACTTC; cdr3_aa: CASSLGGQETQYF
v_call: TRBV11-3; j_call: TRBJ2-2; d_call: NA; clone_size: once; cdr3_nt: TGTGCCAGCAGTAGGACCGGGGAGCTGTTTTTT; cdr3_aa: CASSRTGELFF
v_call: TRBV28; j_call: TRBJ2-1; d_call: NA; clone_size: NA; cdr3_nt: TGTGCCAGCAAAAACACTGGAGGTGAGAATGAGCAGTTCTTC; cdr3_aa: CASKNTGGENEQFF
v_call: TRBV14; j_call: TRBJ1-1; d_call: NA; clone_size: NA; cdr3_nt: TGTGCCAGCAGGCTAGGGTTAAACACTGAAGCTTTCTTT; cdr3_aa: CASRLGLNTEAFF
v_call: TRBV2; j_call: TRBJ2-2; d_call: NA; clone_size: NA; cdr3_nt: TGTGCCAGCAGTGAAGTCCGTTCGAACACCGGGGAGCTGTTTTTT; cdr3_aa: CASSEVRSNTGELFF
v_call: TRBV5-1; j_call: TRBJ1-2; d_call: NA; clone_size: NA; cdr3_nt: TGCGCCAGCAGCTTGGCAACAGGGATCGACTATGGCTACACCTTC; cdr3_aa: CASSLATGIDYGYTF
v_call: TRBV5-1; j_call: TRBJ1-6; d_call: NA; clone_size: NA; cdr3_nt: TGCGCCAGCAGCCTGACCCGACAGAATAATTCACCCCTCCACTTT; cdr3_aa: CASSLTRQNNSPLHF
v_call: TRBV10-2; j_call: TRBJ2-2; d_call: TRBD2; clone_size: once; cdr3_nt: TGCGCCAGCAGTTGGTTTAGCGGGACGAACACCGGGGAGCTGTTTTTT; cdr3_aa: CASSWFSGTNTGELFF
v_call: TRBV7-3; j_call: TRBJ1-5; d_call: NA; clone_size: NA; cdr3_nt: TGTGCCAGCAGCTTAAGACCGCCGAATTTTGGCAGCAATCAGCCCCAGCATTTT; cdr3_aa: CASSLRPPNFGSNQPQHF
v_call: TRBV11-3; j_call: TRBJ2-1; d_call: TRBD1; clone_size: NA; cdr3_nt: TGTGCCAGCAGTTACCGGGACAGCAATGAGCAGTTCTTC; cdr3_aa: CASSYRDSNEQFF
v_call: TRBV20-1; j_call: TRBJ2-3; d_call: NA; clone_size: NA; cdr3_nt: TGCAGTGCATACCAATTGACGCAGTATTTT; cdr3_aa: CSAYQLTQYF
v_call: TRBV6-4; j_call: TRBJ2-3; d_call: NA; clone_size: NA; cdr3_nt: TGTGCCAGCAGTGACTCGGCAAGCGGTGGGGCAGATACGCAGTATTTT; cdr3_aa: CASSDSASGGADTQYF
v_call: TRBV4-1; j_call: TRBJ2-7; d_call: NA; clone_size: NA; cdr3_nt: TGCGCCAGCAGCCCCACGGGGCTCGAGCAGTACTTC; cdr3_aa: CASSPTGLEQYF
v_call: TRBV4-1; j_call: TRBJ2-3; d_call: NA; clone_size: NA; cdr3_nt: TGCGCCAGCAGCCAAGAGGGGTTGAGCACAGATACGCAGTATTTT; cdr3_aa: CASSQEGLSTDTQYF
v_call: TRBV5-6; j_call: TRBJ2-5; d_call: NA; clone_size: NA; cdr3_nt: TGTGCCAGCAGCTTACCGGGACGGGGAGAGACCCAGTACTTC; cdr3_aa: CASSLPGRGETQYF
v_call: TRBV5-1; j_call: TRBJ2-1; d_call: TRBD2; clone_size: once; cdr3_nt: TGCGCCAGCAGCTTGGGGGTTGGGACTAGCCACTCAAACTCCTACAATGAGCAGTTCTTC; cdr3_aa: CASSLGVGTSHSNSYNEQFF
v_call: TRBV28; j_call: TRBJ1-1; d_call: TRBD1; clone_size: NA; cdr3_nt: TGTGCCAGCAGTTCAGGGACAGGGGGAGTCGCGCTGGTGAACACTGAAGCTTTCTTT; cdr3_aa: CASSSGTGGVALVNTEAFF
v_call: TRBV19; j_call: TRBJ1-2; d_call: TRBD1; clone_size: NA; cdr3_nt: TGTGCCAGTAGTACTTCCGCCGGGACAGGGTATGGCTACACCTTC; cdr3_aa: CASSTSAGTGYGYTF